One TCR beta chain is described in this entry. Its antigen is unknown. Profiled with immunoSEQ multiplex PCR; TCRdb holds only in-frame clones, not every one. The sample has fewer than 85,000 clones; around 90% are singletons. Germline CDR1 LGHNA, CDR2 YNFKEQ. CDR3 length: 12 amino acids. V lost 1 base and J lost 6, with 6 bases in between. This entry comes from a study of OX40 agonist ivuxolimab in advanced cancers. At the level of the study: Three individuals attained partial responses, comprising one hepatocellular carcinoma case and two cutaneous melanoma cases.

Points from the study as a whole: Researchers did not establish what antigens the expanded peripheral T cells target. CD8+ T cells (on average) carried more expanded clones than CD4+ T cells.

The material was CD4+ or CD8+ T cells sorted from blood, obtained in a trial of the OX40 agonist ivuxolimab. This sequence was found in an adult with an advanced solid tumor such as melanoma, head and neck, liver or kidney cancer. The V call is TRBV4-2, the J call TRBJ1-2; D gene unclear. The CDR3 loop reads CASSQGADGYTF. Here the CDR3 DNA reads TGTGCCAGCAGCCAAGGGGCCGATGGCTACACCTTC.